A selection of T cell receptor beta chains follows, all from one sample in a study of cytomegalovirus exposure and HLA in healthy donors. Sequenced by immunoSEQ multiplex PCR; TCRdb stores in-frame clones only, minus some. In the table there are tens of thousands of clones, less than 80% of which are singletons. Sample: PBMCs. The receptors shown here come from a woman aged 35 to 49 in good health and CMV-seropositive. Both conserved end residues are part of each CDR3. Each record gives: J gene, clone size, D gene, V gene, CDR3 length, CDR3 protein, CDR3 DNA. D genes are given only for firm matches. Not every row has a clone size; where given, it reads once, few, many or a size class.

TRBJ1-1 | . | TRBD1 | TRBV23-1 | 15 | CASSQSRDRNTEAFF | TGCGCCAGCAGTCAATCGAGGGACAGGAACACTGAAGCTTTCTTT
TRBJ2-3 | . | TRBD2 | TRBV5-1 | 15 | CASSLTGTREDTQYF | TGCGCCAGCAGCTTGACCGGGACTAGGGAAGATACGCAGTATTTT
TRBJ2-5 | . | . | TRBV10-3 | 17 | CAISESGRDRAGETQYF | TGTGCCATCAGTGAGTCGGGTCGAGACAGGGCGGGGGAGACCCAGTACTTC
TRBJ2-7 | . | TRBD1 | TRBV2 | 15 | CASRPGTGNSYEQYF | TGTGCCAGCCGACCCGGGACAGGGAATTCCTACGAGCAGTACTTC
TRBJ2-1 | . | TRBD2 | TRBV5-1 | 16 | CASSLVRGRYYNEQFF | TGCGCCAGCAGCTTGGTGCGGGGGAGATACTACAATGAGCAGTTCTTC
TRBJ2-3 | . | TRBD1 | TRBV13 | 16 | CASSLITGASTDTQYF | TGTGCCAGCAGCTTAATCACAGGGGCTAGCACAGATACGCAGTATTTT
TRBJ1-2 | . | TRBD1 | TRBV2 | 22 | CASSEDVYTGGLRLGANYGYTF | TGTGCCAGCAGTGAAGACGTCTACACAGGGGGCTTGAGGCTTGGCGCTAACTATGGCTACACCTTC
TRBJ1-2 | . | . | TRBV15 | 14 | CATSRDLYRGGYTF | TGTGCCACCAGCAGAGATCTCTATAGGGGTGGCTACACCTTC
TRBJ1-1 | . | . | TRBV11-2 | 13 | CASSLDHRGGAFF | TGTGCCAGCAGCTTAGATCACCGGGGAGGGGCTTTCTTT
TRBJ1-2 | . | . | TRBV19 | 17 | CASKPPGRQSKDYGYTF | TGTGCCAGCAAACCCCCGGGCCGACAGTCGAAGGACTATGGCTACACCTTC
TRBJ2-6 | once | . | TRBV5-1 | 15 | CASSGGGSGANVLTF | TGCGCCAGCAGCGGGGGCGGCTCTGGGGCCAACGTCCTGACTTTC
TRBJ1-2 | . | . | TRBV9 | 15 | CASSLRVDSPYGYTF | TGTGCCAGCAGCCTCCGAGTTGACAGCCCGTATGGCTACACCTTC
TRBJ1-2 | few | . | TRBV5-1 | 15 | CASSLDLAVIYGYTF | TGCGCCAGCAGCTTGGATTTAGCAGTAATTTATGGCTACACCTTC